This T cell receptor (beta chain) originates from a study of glioma-infiltrating T cells after dendritic cell vaccination. V lost 6 bases, J lost 5 bases, and 17 bases lay in between. Germline CDR1 LNHDA, CDR2 SQIVND (reference sequence). The CDR3 totals 15 residues. Libraries were prepared by immunoSEQ multiplex PCR; TCRdb keeps only in-frame clonotypes and omits some of them. Among about 100,000 clones listed, approximately 80% were seen once. The J gene is TRBJ2-1, the V gene TRBV19, with a weak D call TRBD1 (6 bases). Sequenced here: blood, sampled before dendritic cell vaccination. This clonotype was obtained from a human donor with glioblastoma. The CDR3 here is CASRPGHGANNEQFF. In DNA form, the CDR3 reads TGTGCCAGTAGGCCGGGACACGGGGCTAACAATGAGCAGTTCTTC.